The T cell receptor (beta chain) described here comes from a study of vaccination effects on CD4 cells after COVID-19. Study-wide results and limits: Early post-infection timepoints were missing from the study, which also had few convalescent patients.

Expansion of antigen-specific CD4+ T cells with viral peptide pools was carried out by the ViraFEST assay before sequencing. Cells that had been cultured for roughly eleven days were the source of isolated CD4+ T cells. Vaccinees lacked prior SARS-CoV-2 infection and tested negative for nucleocapsid antibodies. For each well, 1.5 million to 2.5 million PBMC were cultured with 10 IU/ml IL-2 and around 9.1 ug/ml peptides. Note on this clone: Antigen unknown.

The assay was immunoSEQ multiplex PCR, and TCRdb's table has in-frame clones only and misses some. Of about 73,000 clones in the sample, approximately 74% were seen once. Germline V gene lookup returns CDR1 SNHLY and CDR2 FYNNEI. The CDR3 consists of 15 residues. Trimming pared 6 bases from V and 0 bases from J, leaving 9 bases between. The rearrangement joins TRBV2 to TRBJ1-6; D is unclear. The receptor was isolated from a human donor who received a COVID-19 vaccine. Sequenced here: CD4+ T cells from PBMCs cultured with HCoV-NL63 spike peptides, sampled before COVID-19 vaccination. The CDR3 loop reads CASRRESSYNSPLHF. For the CDR3, the DNA is TGTGCCAGCAGGAGGGAAAGCTCCTATAATTCACCCCTCCACTTT.